Detailed here is one T cell receptor (beta chain). The target antigen is unknown. Sequencing was performed with immunoSEQ multiplex PCR; in TCRdb, only in-frame clones are kept and a portion is missing. The sample holds some 45,000 clones, around 79% seen once. The CDR3 contains 15 residues. Germline V gives CDR1 PRHDT, CDR2 FYEKMQ (reference sequence). After removal of 5 bases from V and 4 bases from J, the junction contained 8 bases not matched to a gene. The data derive from a study of CD4 T cells in relation to SARS-CoV-2 and coronaviruses. Study as a whole: PBMCs were cultured with antigen for less than twelve days before TCR beta sequencing. Median patient age was about 41 years, spanning 21 to 72 years.

The material sequenced was naive CD4+ T cells from PBMCs, cultured in vitro. Noted subset: naive CD4+ T cells isolated by negative enrichment. The genes are TRBV13 and TRBJ2-7; 10 bases line up with TRBD1. This TCR came from an adult with COVID-19. The CDR3 region is CASSIRDRGLYEQYF. The CDR3 DNA sequence: TGTGCCAGCAGCATTCGGGACAGGGGACTTTACGAGCAGTACTTC. The variable domain in full, completed from reference TRBV13 and TRBJ2-7, reads AAGVIQSPRHLIKEKRETATLKCYPIPRHDTVYWYQQGPGQDPQFLISFYEKMQSDKGSIPDRFSAQQFSDYHSELNMSSLELGDSALYFCASSIRDRGLYEQYFGPGTRLTVT.